These 10 T cell receptor beta chains were all obtained from the same sample, sequenced in a study of T cells in localized non-small cell lung cancer. Measured with immunoSEQ multiplex PCR; TCRdb has only the in-frame clones, and not every one. The table shows about 23,000 clones, with 85% to 90% occurring only once. The sequences come from peripheral blood, collected before any cancer treatment. The receptors stem from a male donor aged 60 or older with stage I lung adenocarcinoma.

The chain is built from TRBV5-5 and TRBJ1-1; 12 bases line up with TRBD1. V dropped 5 bases and J dropped 7; count of bases not matched to a gene: 15. Germline lookup yields CDR1 SGHKS and CDR2 YYEKEE (reference sequence). The CDR3 loop spans 17 amino acids. CDR3 nucleotide sequence: TGTGCCAGCAGGCCTGGGACAGGGGGCCGGGGGGGCTATGAAGCTTTCTTT. Amino acids: CASRPGTGGRGGYEAFF.

The chain employs TRBV18 and TRBJ2-3; a possible D gene is TRBD2 (6 bases). The CDR3 has 12 amino acids. The ends were cut back, 2 bases at V and 6 bases at J, with 6 bases in the middle. Germline loops: CDR1 KGHSH, CDR2 LQKENI. In DNA form, the CDR3 reads TGTGCCAGCTCACCAGGGGGGGATACGCAGTATTTT. As protein: CASSPGGDTQYF.

This clone was detected a few times. The chain has TRBV19 and TRBJ2-7, with 9 nucleotides matching TRBD1. The CDR3 length is 14 residues. Losses at the gene ends were 3 bases for V and 4 bases for J; bases not matched to a gene: 4. CDR1 LNHDA and CDR2 SQIVND come from the germline V gene (reference sequence). The CDR3 sequence is CASSIGTGSYEQYF. As DNA, the CDR3 is TGTGCCAGTAGTATCGGGACAGGGTCTTACGAGCAGTACTTC. Together with reference TRBV19 and TRBJ2-7, the CDR3 gives the full variable domain: DGGITQSPKYLFRKEGQNVTLSCEQNLNHDAMYWYRQDPGQGLRLIYYSQIVNDFQKGDIAEGYSVSREKKESFPLTVTSAQKNPTAFYLCASSIGTGSYEQYFGPGTRLTVT.

The chain recombines TRBV6-6 with TRBJ2-5; no clear D. In germline, CDR1 is MNHNY, CDR2 SVGAGI (reference sequence). The CDR3 totals 14 residues. With 2 bases removed from V and 0 bases from J, the gap between germline ends came to 7 bases. DNA for the CDR3: TGTGCCAGCAGTTACCCCTATGACCAAGAGACCCAGTACTTC. It translates to CASSYPYDQETQYF.

This clone was observed a few times. This chain links TRBV11-3 with TRBJ1-3; maybe TRBD1 (6 bases). Per germline, CDR1 SGHNT and CDR2 YENEEA. Trimming stripped 5 bases from V and 1 base from J, with 9 bases between. This CDR3 has 14 residues. CDR3 sequence: CASSPGTSGNTIYF. CDR3 sequence (DNA): TGTGCCAGCAGCCCTGGGACATCTGGAAACACCATATATTTT.

The rearrangement joins TRBV6-5 to TRBJ2-3; 10 bases match TRBD2. CDR1 and CDR2 (germline): MNHEY, SVGAGI. V trimming: 4 bases; J trimming: 11 bases; junction bases outside the gene matches: 0. This CDR3 is 11 amino acids long. The CDR3: CASSLAGGQYF. The CDR3, as DNA: TGTGCCAGCAGTTTAGCGGGGGGGCAGTATTTT.

V gene TRBV4-3 combines with J gene TRBJ2-7, with no clear D. The CDR3 has 12 amino acids. Trimming stripped 1 base from V and 4 bases from J, with 5 bases between. Looked up from germline, CDR1 is LGHNA and CDR2 is YSLEER. The CDR3 DNA follows: TGCGCCAGCAGCCAAGGTGGATACGAGCAGTACTTC. Its translation: CASSQGGYEQYF.

The chain recombines TRBV5-5 with TRBJ1-2, with D hard to call. This CDR3 contains 15 residues. Germline V CDR1 and CDR2: SGHKS, YYEKEE (reference sequence). Trimming stripped 0 bases from V and 0 bases from J, with 9 bases between. In DNA, the CDR3 is TGTGCCAGCAGCTTGGGGCAAGCAGCTAACTATGGCTACACCTTC. This encodes CASSLGQAANYGYTF. Combining the CDR3 with reference TRBV5-5 and TRBJ1-2 gives the whole variable domain DAGVTQSPTHLIKTRGQQVTLRCSPISGHKSVSWYQQVLGQGPQFIFQYYEKEERGRGNFPDRFSARQFPNYSSELNVNALLLGDSALYLCASSLGQAANYGYTFGSGTRLTVV.

The V gene is TRBV28, the J gene TRBJ1-5; the match to TRBD1 covers 7 bases. In germline, CDR1 is MDHEN, CDR2 SYDVKM. The CDR3 runs to 15 residues. V was pared by 7 bases and J by 2 bases, with 8 bases of the junction left unmatched. The CDR3 loop is CASTDRDRGNQPQHF. CDR3 bases: TGTGCCAGCACTGACAGGGATCGCGGCAATCAGCCCCAGCATTTT.

This chain connects TRBV15 to TRBJ1-1; D may be TRBD1 (5 bases). Trimming removed 0 bases from V and 1 base from J, with 9 bases in between. This CDR3 region has 15 residues. The V gene's germline CDR1 is LNHNV and CDR2 YYDKDF (reference sequence). DNA for the CDR3: TGTGCCACCAGCAGAGATGGGGGAGAGAACACTGAAGCTTTCTTT. This translates into CATSRDGGENTEAFF. Supplemented by reference TRBV15 and TRBJ1-1, the full variable domain reads DAMVIQNPRYQVTQFGKPVTLSCSQTLNHNVMYWYQQKSSQAPKLLFHYYDKDFNNEADTPDNFQSRRPNTSFCFLDIRSPGLGDTAMYLCATSRDGGENTEAFFGQGTRLTVV.